Shown below are 21 T cell receptor beta chains from a single sample sequenced in a study of brain T cells in children with intractable seizures. Data came from immunoSEQ multiplex PCR; TCRdb stores just in-frame clones and leaves some out. This table has under 150,000 clones, roughly 94% appearing once. Sequencing used peripheral blood, obtained at surgery. The receptors originated from a boy less than two years old with hemimegalencephaly and intractable seizures.

The chain combines TRBV3-1 (or the pseudogene TRBV3-2) with TRBJ2-5; the D gene is possibly TRBD2 (6 bases). Germline V gene sequence: CDR1 LGHDT, CDR2 YNNKEL (reference sequence). Trimming pared 3 bases from V and 5 bases from J, leaving 13 bases between. The CDR3 is 14 residues long. CDR3 sequence (DNA): TGTGCCAGCAGCCAGAGAGCGGGCGGGGAGACCCAGTACTTC. Its translation is CASSQRAGGETQYF.

The chain employs TRBV19 and TRBJ2-2, with D uncertain. CDR1 is LNHDA and CDR2 is SQIVND in the germline V gene (reference sequence). CDR3 length equals 16 residues. Trimming shortened V by 2 bases and J by 0 bases, and 10 bases separated the two germline ends. CDR3 sequence reads: CASSIFQSSNTGELFF. The DNA for the CDR3 is TGTGCCAGTAGTATATTCCAAAGCTCGAACACCGGGGAGCTGTTTTTT.

In nucleotides, the CDR3 is TGCGCCAGCACCCTAGCGGGACGGTTCTACAATGAGCAGTTCTTC. Translation gives CASTLAGRFYNEQFF. V and J are TRBV5-1 and TRBJ2-1; 9 bases map to TRBD2. From germline, CDR1 is SGHRS and CDR2 YFSETQ. The CDR3 is 15 residues long. Germline trimming cut 6 bases from V and 3 bases from J; bases unmatched to any gene: 7.

The chain joins TRBV6-4 to TRBJ2-7; TRBD1 agrees at 8 bases. The V and J ends lost 8 bases and 2 bases, in that order; junction bases with no gene match: 2. This CDR3 contains 12 residues. The germline V gene has CDR1 MRHNA and CDR2 SNTAGT. The CDR3 protein is CASLDRAYEQYF. In nucleotides, the CDR3 is TGTGCCAGCTTGGACAGGGCCTACGAGCAGTACTTC.

The chain employs TRBV3-1 (or the pseudogene TRBV3-2) and TRBJ2-7; possible D gene TRBD2, 5 bases. In germline, CDR1 is LGHDT, CDR2 YNNKEL (reference sequence). The CDR3 has 13 residues. Trimming left V 8 bases short and J 2 bases short, with 13 bases between. The CDR3 spells CASSGSSPYEQYF. In DNA, the CDR3 is TGTGCCAGCTCTGGGAGTAGCCCCTACGAGCAGTACTTC.

The V and J genes are TRBV29-1 and TRBJ2-7; 7 bases map to TRBD2. The CDR3 covers 13 residues. The germline CDR1 and CDR2 sequences are SQVTM and ANQGSEA. The V and J ends lost 4 bases and 0 bases, in that order; junction bases with no gene match: 3. As DNA, the CDR3 is TGCAGCGTTGCCGGGAGGAGCTCCTACGAGCAGTACTTC. Its translation: CSVAGRSSYEQYF.

V gene TRBV5-4 combines with J gene TRBJ2-5; 8 bases are shared with TRBD2. Germline V gives CDR1 SGHNT, CDR2 YYREEE (reference sequence). The CDR3 consists of 14 residues. After removal of 9 bases from V and 2 bases from J, the junction contained 9 bases not matched to a gene. CDR3 amino acids: CATKLAGPQETQYF. CDR3 in DNA: TGTGCCACAAAATTAGCGGGACCTCAAGAGACCCAGTACTTC.

This chain joins TRBV7-3 and TRBJ2-1, with 15 bases identical to TRBD2. In germline, CDR1 is SGHTA, CDR2 FQGTGA. Germline trimming cut 5 bases from V and 0 bases from J; bases unmatched to any gene: 14. There are 21 residues in the CDR3. The CDR3 loop reads CASSLGIPGLAGGRSYNEQFF. The CDR3, as DNA: TGTGCCAGCAGCCTGGGAATACCGGGACTAGCGGGAGGTCGCTCCTACAATGAGCAGTTCTTC.

The chain couples TRBV2 to TRBJ2-3; TRBD2 agrees at 9 bases. This CDR3 comprises 16 residues. The junction had 15 bases not matched to a gene; V was cut back by 5 bases and J by 9 bases. CDR1 is SNHLY and CDR2 is FYNNEI in the germline V gene. CDR3 DNA sequence: TGTGCCAGCAGTCCCGAGGTGGTAGCGGGAGTGGGGACGCAGTATTTT. Its translation is CASSPEVVAGVGTQYF.

The chain uses TRBV6-1 and TRBJ2-2; 13 bases are shared with TRBD2. J lost 0 bases, V lost 3 bases, and 10 bases had no gene match. The CDR3 consists of 20 residues. The germline gives CDR1 MNHNS, CDR2 SASEGT. The CDR3 DNA sequence: TGTGCCAGCAGTGACCCTCGTGGGACTAGCGGGGTCGCGAACACCGGGGAGCTGTTTTTT. Translated, it gives CASSDPRGTSGVANTGELFF.

V is TRBV9 and J is TRBJ2-7; the match to TRBD2 covers 7 bases. The CDR3 spans 14 residues. Per the germline V gene, CDR1 is SGDLS and CDR2 is YYNGEE. Losses at the gene ends were 4 bases for V and 3 bases for J; bases not matched to a gene: 7. The CDR3 protein is CASSRGEKGYEQYF. In DNA form, the CDR3 reads TGTGCCAGCAGCCGGGGGGAAAAGGGCTACGAGCAGTACTTC.

The genes are TRBV6-6 and TRBJ1-5; 7 nucleotides line up with TRBD1. CDR3 size: 18 residues. After removal of 5 bases from V and 4 bases from J, the junction contained 17 bases not matched to a gene. Germline lookup yields CDR1 MNHNY and CDR2 SVGAGI (reference sequence). Here the CDR3 reads CASSQLNRGQYPNQPQHF. CDR3 in DNA: TGTGCCAGCAGTCAACTGAACAGGGGACAATACCCGAATCAGCCCCAGCATTTT.

This clone occurred once. The chain employs TRBV5-1 and TRBJ2-3; D perhaps matches TRBD2 (6 bases). V was pared by 6 bases and J by 1 base, with 9 bases between. This CDR3 is built from 13 residues. Germline V gene lookup returns CDR1 SGHRS and CDR2 YFSETQ. The CDR3 region is CASTIAGTDTQYF. The DNA for the CDR3 is TGCGCCAGCACGATAGCGGGCACAGATACGCAGTATTTT.

This clone was seen only once. The chain joins TRBV5-1 to TRBJ2-3, with TRBD2 matching over 13 bases. J was trimmed by 3 bases and V by 0 bases; bases with no gene match: 4. The CDR3 is 17 amino acids. In germline, CDR1 is SGHRS, CDR2 YFSETQ. CDR3 bases: TGCGCCAGCAGCTTGGCCAAGGGACTAGCGGGAACAGATACGCAGTATTTT. The encoded protein is CASSLAKGLAGTDTQYF.

The rearrangement links TRBV28 to TRBJ1-5; the D gene is possibly TRBD1 (6 bases). The CDR3 is 15 residues long. Per germline, CDR1 MDHEN and CDR2 SYDVKM. The ends were cut back, 10 bases at V and 5 bases at J, with 21 bases in the middle. CDR3 loop: CATKYLGGLDQPQHF. The CDR3, as DNA: TGTGCCACCAAATACCTTGGGGGGCTGGATCAGCCCCAGCATTTT.

The J gene is TRBJ2-1, the V gene TRBV19; TRBD1 aligns across 7 bases. The CDR3 runs to 13 residues. Trimming at V came to 10 bases and at J to 8 bases, leaving 11 bases not matched to a gene. Germline V gene lookup returns CDR1 LNHDA and CDR2 SQIVND (reference sequence). CDR3 bases: TGTGCCACCAAGACAGGGTCCCTCGATGAGCAGTTCTTC. Translated, it gives CATKTGSLDEQFF.

The V and J genes are TRBV27 and TRBJ2-7; TRBD2 matches 15 bases. V trimming: 5 bases; J trimming: 4 bases; junction bases outside the gene matches: 6. The germline V gene encodes CDR1 MNHEY and CDR2 SMNVEV (reference sequence). CDR3 length: 16 residues. The CDR3 DNA reads TGTGCCAGCAGTACCTGGACTAGCGGGAGGGTTTACGAGCAGTACTTC. It is translated as CASSTWTSGRVYEQYF.

This chain links TRBV28 with TRBJ2-7; D not certain. The V gene lost 3 bases and the J gene lost 2 bases, with 11 bases spanning the gap. The germline gives CDR1 MDHEN, CDR2 SYDVKM. The CDR3 totals 14 residues. The CDR3 loop is CASSFLLPTYEQYF. The CDR3 coding sequence is TGTGCCAGCAGTTTCCTCCTACCTACCTACGAGCAGTACTTC.

The count of this clone is one. The chain has TRBV10-3 and TRBJ1-5; the D gene is possibly TRBD1 (5 bases). V lost 4 bases to trimming and J lost 6 bases, with 16 bases between them. CDR3 length equals 15 residues. Germline loops: CDR1 ENHRY, CDR2 SYGVKD. The CDR3 region has the DNA TGTGCCATCAGTGGTCAGGGATCAGGCAGTCAGCCCCAGCATTTT. Translating gives CAISGQGSGSQPQHF.

This sequence joins TRBV27 and TRBJ2-3; possibly TRBD2 for D (6 bases). The germline V gene has CDR1 MNHEY and CDR2 SMNVEV (reference sequence). V lost 1 base, J lost 0 bases, and 8 bases lay in between. The CDR3 length is 15 residues. CDR3 sequence: CASSLWGTSTDTQYF. CDR3 sequence (DNA): TGTGCCAGCAGTTTATGGGGGACTAGCACAGATACGCAGTATTTT.

This chain links TRBV19 with TRBJ2-1; 7 positions agree with TRBD2. CDR1 and CDR2 (germline): LNHDA, SQIVND (reference sequence). V lost 3 bases and J lost 2; bases outside the gene matches: 4. There are 15 residues in the CDR3. Written as DNA, the CDR3 is TGTGCCAGTAGTATGGTTGGACTAGCCTACAATGAGCAGTTCTTC. It translates to CASSMVGLAYNEQFF. Variable domain in full (rest from reference TRBV19 and TRBJ2-1): DGGITQSPKYLFRKEGQNVTLSCEQNLNHDAMYWYRQDPGQGLRLIYYSQIVNDFQKGDIAEGYSVSREKKESFPLTVTSAQKNPTAFYLCASSMVGLAYNEQFFGPGTRLTVL.